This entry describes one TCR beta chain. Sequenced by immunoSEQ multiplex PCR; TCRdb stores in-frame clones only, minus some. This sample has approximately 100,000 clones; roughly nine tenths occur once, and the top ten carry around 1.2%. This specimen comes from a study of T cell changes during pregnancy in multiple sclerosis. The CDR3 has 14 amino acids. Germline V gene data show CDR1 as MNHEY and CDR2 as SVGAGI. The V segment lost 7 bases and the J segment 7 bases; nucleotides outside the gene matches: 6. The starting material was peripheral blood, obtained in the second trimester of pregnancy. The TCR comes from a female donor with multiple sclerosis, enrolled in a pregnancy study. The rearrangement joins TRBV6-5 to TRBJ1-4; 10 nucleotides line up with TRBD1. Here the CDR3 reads CASTRQGASEKLFF. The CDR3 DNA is TGTGCCAGCACTAGACAGGGGGCGAGTGAAAAACTGTTTTTT.